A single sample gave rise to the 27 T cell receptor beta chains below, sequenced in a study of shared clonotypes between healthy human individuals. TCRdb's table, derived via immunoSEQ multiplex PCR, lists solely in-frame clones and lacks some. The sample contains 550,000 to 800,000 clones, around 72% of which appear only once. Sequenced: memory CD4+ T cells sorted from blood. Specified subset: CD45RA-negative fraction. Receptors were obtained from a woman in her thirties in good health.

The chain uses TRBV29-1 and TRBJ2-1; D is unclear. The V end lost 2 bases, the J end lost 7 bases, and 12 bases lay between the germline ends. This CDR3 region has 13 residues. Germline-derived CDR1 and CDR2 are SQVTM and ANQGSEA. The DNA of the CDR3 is TGCAGCGTTGAAATTTCCCTCAGGAATGAGCAGTTCTTC. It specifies CSVEISLRNEQFF.

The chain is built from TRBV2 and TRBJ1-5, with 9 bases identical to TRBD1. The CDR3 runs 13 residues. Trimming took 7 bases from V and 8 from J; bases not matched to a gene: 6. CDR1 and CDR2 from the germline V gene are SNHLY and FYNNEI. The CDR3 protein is CASNRDRVEPQHF. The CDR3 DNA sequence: TGTGCCAGCAACCGGGACAGGGTAGAGCCCCAGCATTTT. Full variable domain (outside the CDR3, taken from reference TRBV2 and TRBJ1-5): EPEVTQTPSHQVTQMGQEVILRCVPISNHLYFYWYRQILGQKVEFLVSFYNNEISEKSEIFDDQFSVERPDGSNFTLKIRSTKLEDSAMYFCASNRDRVEPQHFGDGTRLSIL.

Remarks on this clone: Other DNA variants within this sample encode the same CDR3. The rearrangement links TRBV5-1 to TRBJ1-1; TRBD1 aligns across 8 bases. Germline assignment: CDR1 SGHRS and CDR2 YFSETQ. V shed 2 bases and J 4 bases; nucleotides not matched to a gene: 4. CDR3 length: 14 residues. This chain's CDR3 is CASSLQGGSTEAFF. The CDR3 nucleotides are TGCGCCAGCAGCTTACAGGGGGGGAGCACTGAAGCTTTCTTT.

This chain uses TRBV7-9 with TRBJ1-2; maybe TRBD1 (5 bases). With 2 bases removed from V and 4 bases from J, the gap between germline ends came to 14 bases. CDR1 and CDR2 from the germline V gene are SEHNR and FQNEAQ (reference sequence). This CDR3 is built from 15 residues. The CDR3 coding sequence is TGTGCCAGCAGCTTAAGTGGCAGGGAGGTCTATGGCTACACCTTC. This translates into CASSLSGREVYGYTF.

The CDR3 sequence is CAWGQLPNYGYTF. CDR3 in DNA: TGTGCCTGGGGACAGTTACCCAACTATGGCTACACCTTC. The genes are TRBV30 and TRBJ1-2; possible D gene TRBD1, 6 bases. V was trimmed by 5 bases and J by 2 bases, leaving 12 bases between them. This CDR3 contains 13 residues. Germline CDR1 reads GTSNPN; CDR2 reads SVGIG (reference sequence).

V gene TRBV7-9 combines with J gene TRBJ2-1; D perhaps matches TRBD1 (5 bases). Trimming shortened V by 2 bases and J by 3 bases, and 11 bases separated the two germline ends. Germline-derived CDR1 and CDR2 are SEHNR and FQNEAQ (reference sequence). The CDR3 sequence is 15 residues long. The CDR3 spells CASSLPTDIYNEQFF. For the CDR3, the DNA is TGTGCCAGCAGCTTACCAACGGACATCTACAATGAGCAGTTCTTC.

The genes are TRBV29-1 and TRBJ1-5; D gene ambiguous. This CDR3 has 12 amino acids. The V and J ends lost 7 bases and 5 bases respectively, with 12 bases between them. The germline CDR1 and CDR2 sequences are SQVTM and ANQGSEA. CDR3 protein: CSGGGWDQPQHF. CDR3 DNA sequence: TGCAGCGGGGGAGGCTGGGATCAGCCCCAGCATTTT.

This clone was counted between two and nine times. This chain's CDR3 is CASSYSGQRNQPQHF. The CDR3 coding sequence is TGTGCCAGCTCATATTCAGGACAGAGGAATCAGCCCCAGCATTTT. This chain uses TRBV18 with TRBJ1-5; D is perhaps TRBD1 (6 bases). The CDR3 is 15 amino acids. The germline V gene has CDR1 KGHSH and CDR2 LQKENI. Trimming left V 5 bases short and J 4 bases short, with 15 bases between.

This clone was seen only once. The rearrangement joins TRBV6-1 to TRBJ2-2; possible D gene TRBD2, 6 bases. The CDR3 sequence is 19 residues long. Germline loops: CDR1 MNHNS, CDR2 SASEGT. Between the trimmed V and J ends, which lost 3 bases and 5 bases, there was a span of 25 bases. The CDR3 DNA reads TGTGCCAGCAGTGATTGGCGGTGGTTAGGACCGGAGGGAACCGGGGAGCTGTTTTTT. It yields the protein CASSDWRWLGPEGTGELFF.

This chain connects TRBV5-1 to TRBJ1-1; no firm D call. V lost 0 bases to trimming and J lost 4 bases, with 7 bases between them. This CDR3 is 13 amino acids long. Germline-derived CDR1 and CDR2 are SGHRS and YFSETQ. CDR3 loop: CASSLVEGTEAFF. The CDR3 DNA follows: TGCGCCAGCAGCTTGGTAGAGGGCACTGAAGCTTTCTTT.

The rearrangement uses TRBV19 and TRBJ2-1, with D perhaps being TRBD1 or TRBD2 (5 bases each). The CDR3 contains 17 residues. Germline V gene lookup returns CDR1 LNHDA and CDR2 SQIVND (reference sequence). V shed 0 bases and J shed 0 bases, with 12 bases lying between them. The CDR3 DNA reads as TGTGCCAGTAGTATAGATTTCGGGGCGACCTCCTACAATGAGCAGTTCTTC. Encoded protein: CASSIDFGATSYNEQFF.

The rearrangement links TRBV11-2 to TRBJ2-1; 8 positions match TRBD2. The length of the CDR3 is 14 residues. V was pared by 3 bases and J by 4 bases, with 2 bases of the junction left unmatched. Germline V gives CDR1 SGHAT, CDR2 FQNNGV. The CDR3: CASSFERGYNEQFF. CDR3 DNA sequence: TGTGCCAGCAGCTTTGAGCGGGGGTACAATGAGCAGTTCTTC.

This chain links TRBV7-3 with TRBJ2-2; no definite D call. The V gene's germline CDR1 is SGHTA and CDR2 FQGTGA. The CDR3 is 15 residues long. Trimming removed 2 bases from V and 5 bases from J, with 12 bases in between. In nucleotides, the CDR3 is TGTGCCAGCAGCTTAGAGGTAGCTGGTACCGGGGAGCTGTTTTTT. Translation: CASSLEVAGTGELFF.

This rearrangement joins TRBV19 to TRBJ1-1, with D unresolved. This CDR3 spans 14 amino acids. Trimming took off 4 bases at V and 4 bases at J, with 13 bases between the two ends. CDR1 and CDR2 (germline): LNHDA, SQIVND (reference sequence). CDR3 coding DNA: TGTGCCAGTAGTAGTCGCCAGCGAAGCACTGAAGCTTTCTTT. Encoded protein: CASSSRQRSTEAFF.

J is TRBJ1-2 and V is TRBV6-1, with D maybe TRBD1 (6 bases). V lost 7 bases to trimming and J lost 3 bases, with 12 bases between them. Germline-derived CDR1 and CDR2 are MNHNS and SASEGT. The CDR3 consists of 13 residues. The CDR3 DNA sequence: TGTGCCAGCATAGAAGGACAGTACTATGGCTACACCTTC. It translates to CASIEGQYYGYTF.

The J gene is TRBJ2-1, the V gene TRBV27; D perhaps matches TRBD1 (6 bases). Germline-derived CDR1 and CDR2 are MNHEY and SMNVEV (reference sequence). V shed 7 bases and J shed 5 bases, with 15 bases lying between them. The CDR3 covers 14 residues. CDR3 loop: CASTFTGNNNEQFF. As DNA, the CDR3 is TGTGCCAGCACTTTCACAGGGAATAACAATGAGCAGTTCTTC.

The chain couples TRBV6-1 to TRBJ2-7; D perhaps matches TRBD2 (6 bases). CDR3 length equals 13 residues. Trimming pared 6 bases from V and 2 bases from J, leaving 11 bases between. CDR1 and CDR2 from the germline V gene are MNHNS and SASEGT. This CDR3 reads CASRWEDTYEQYF. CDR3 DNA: TGTGCCAGCAGGTGGGAGGACACCTACGAGCAGTACTTC.

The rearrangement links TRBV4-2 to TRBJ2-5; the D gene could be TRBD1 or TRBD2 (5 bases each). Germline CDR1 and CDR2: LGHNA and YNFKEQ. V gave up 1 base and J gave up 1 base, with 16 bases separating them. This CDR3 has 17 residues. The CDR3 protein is CASSQALGRNRQETQYF. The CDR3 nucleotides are TGTGCCAGCAGCCAAGCCCTGGGACGGAACCGCCAAGAGACCCAGTACTTC.

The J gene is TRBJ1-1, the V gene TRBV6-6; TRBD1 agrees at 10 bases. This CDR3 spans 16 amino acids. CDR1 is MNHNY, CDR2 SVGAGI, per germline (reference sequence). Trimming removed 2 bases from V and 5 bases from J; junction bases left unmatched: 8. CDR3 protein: CASSYPMDRGGTEAFF. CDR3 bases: TGTGCCAGCAGTTACCCGATGGACAGGGGGGGAACTGAAGCTTTCTTT.

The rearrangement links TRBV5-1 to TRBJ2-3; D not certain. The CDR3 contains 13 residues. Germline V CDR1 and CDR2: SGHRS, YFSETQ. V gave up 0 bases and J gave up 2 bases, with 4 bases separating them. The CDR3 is CASSLEYTDTQYF. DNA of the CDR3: TGCGCCAGCAGCTTGGAGTACACAGATACGCAGTATTTT.

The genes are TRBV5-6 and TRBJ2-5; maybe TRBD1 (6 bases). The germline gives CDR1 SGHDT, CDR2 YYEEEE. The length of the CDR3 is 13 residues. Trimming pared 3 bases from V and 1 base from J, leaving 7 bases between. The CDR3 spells CASSSGAQETQYF. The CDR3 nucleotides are TGTGCCAGCAGCTCAGGGGCCCAAGAGACCCAGTACTTC.

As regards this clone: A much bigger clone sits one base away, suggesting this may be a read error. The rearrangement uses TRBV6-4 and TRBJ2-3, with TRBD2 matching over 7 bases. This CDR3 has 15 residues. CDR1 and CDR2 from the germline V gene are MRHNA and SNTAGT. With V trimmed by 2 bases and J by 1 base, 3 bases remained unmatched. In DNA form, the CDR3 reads TGTGCCAGCAGTGACACGGCGGGAGGCACAGATACGCAGTATTTT. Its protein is CASSDTAGGTDTQYF.

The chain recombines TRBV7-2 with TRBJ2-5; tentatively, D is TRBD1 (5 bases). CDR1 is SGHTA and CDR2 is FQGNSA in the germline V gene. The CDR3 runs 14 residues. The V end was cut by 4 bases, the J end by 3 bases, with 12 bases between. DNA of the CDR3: TGTGCCAGCAGCTGGGGCGCTGGGAAAGAGACCCAGTACTTC. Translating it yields CASSWGAGKETQYF.

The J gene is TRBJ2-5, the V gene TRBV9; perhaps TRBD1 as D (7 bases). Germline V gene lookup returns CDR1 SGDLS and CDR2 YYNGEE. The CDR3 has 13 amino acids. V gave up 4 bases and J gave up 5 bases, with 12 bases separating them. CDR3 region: CASSPGGWETQYF. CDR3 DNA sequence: TGTGCCAGCAGCCCAGGGGGGTGGGAGACCCAGTACTTC.

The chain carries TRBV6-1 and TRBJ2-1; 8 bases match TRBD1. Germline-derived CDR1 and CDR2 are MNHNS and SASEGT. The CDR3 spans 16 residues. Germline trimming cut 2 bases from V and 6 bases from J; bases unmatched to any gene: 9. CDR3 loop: CASSERGTGGFNEQFF. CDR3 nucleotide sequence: TGTGCCAGCAGTGAAAGAGGGACAGGAGGGTTCAATGAGCAGTTCTTC.

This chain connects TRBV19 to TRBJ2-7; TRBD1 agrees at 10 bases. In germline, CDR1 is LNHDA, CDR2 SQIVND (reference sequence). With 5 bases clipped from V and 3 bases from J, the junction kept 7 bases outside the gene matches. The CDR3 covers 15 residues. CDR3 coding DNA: TGTGCCAGTAGTCCCCGGACAGGGGGAGGCTACGAGCAGTACTTC. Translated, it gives CASSPRTGGGYEQYF.

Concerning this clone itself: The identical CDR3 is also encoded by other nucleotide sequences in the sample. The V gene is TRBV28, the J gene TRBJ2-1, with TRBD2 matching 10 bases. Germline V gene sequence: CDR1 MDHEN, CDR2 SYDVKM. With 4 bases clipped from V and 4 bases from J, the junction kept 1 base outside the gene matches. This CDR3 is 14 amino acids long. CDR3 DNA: TGTGCCAGCAGTTCACTAGCGGGATACAATGAGCAGTTCTTC. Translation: CASSSLAGYNEQFF.